These T cell receptor beta chains were read from a single sample in a study of blood T cell repertoires in COVID-19. This table comes from immunoSEQ multiplex PCR, and its TCRdb copy is limited to in-frame clones, with some not included. The sample has a few hundred thousand clones, around 87% seen once. Sequenced input: PBMCs or T cells enriched from blood (not recorded which). All receptors derive from a woman aged 18-29 years who had recovered from COVID-19. Both conserved end residues are part of each CDR3. The D gene is left open where the match is weak. The size entry is marked missing in some rows and otherwise reads once, few, many or a size class.

d_call clone_size j_call v_call cdr3_aa cdr3_nt
. . TRBJ2-5 TRBV10-2 CASSESIRTQYF TGCGCCAGCAGTGAGTCGATTAGGACCCAGTACTTC
TRBD2 once TRBJ2-3 TRBV7-6 CASSLNPSGGPSTDTQYF TGTGCCAGCAGCTTAAACCCTAGCGGGGGGCCAAGCACAGATACGCAGTATTTT
. . TRBJ1-2 TRBV9 CASRGGGYGYTF TGTGCCAGCAGAGGGGGTGGGTATGGCTACACCTTC
. . TRBJ2-4 TRBV19 CASSPFGTHTIQYF TGTGCCAGTAGTCCCTTTGGGACACATACCATTCAGTACTTC
TRBD1 . TRBJ1-1 TRBV7-9 CASSLPGGRGAFF TGTGCCAGCAGCCTACCAGGGGGCCGGGGAGCTTTCTTT
TRBD2 . TRBJ2-1 TRBV7-9 CASSLTSAIGEQFF TGTGCCAGCAGCTTAACTAGCGCAATCGGTGAGCAGTTCTTC
. . TRBJ1-3 TRBV20-1 CSVRAGNTIYF TGCAGTGTCAGGGCTGGAAACACCATATATTTT
TRBD1 few TRBJ1-4 TRBV5-1 CASSLFGTGGNEKLFF TGCGCCAGCAGCTTGTTCGGGACAGGGGGAAATGAAAAACTGTTTTTT
. few TRBJ2-1 TRBV6-5 CASSYSGFEGEQFF TGTGCCAGCAGTTACTCGGGATTTGAGGGTGAGCAGTTCTTC
. . TRBJ2-1 TRBV27 CASSLGRGGLNEQFF TGTGCCAGCAGTTTGGGGAGGGGGGGGCTGAATGAGCAGTTCTTC
TRBD1 . TRBJ1-1 TRBV19 CATSQGVHTEAFF TGTGCCACATCCCAGGGGGTACACACTGAAGCTTTCTTT
. . TRBJ1-4 TRBV3-1/TRBV3-2 CASSQGSGEGKLFF TGTGCCAGCAGCCAAGGGAGCGGGGAGGGAAAACTGTTTTTT
. . TRBJ2-3 TRBV7-9 CASSLDRATDTQYF TGTGCCAGCAGCTTAGACAGGGCCACAGATACGCAGTATTTT
. . TRBJ2-3 TRBV27 CASSPLTSSTDTQYF TGTGCCAGCAGTCCATTGACTTCTAGCACAGATACGCAGTATTTT
. . TRBJ2-3 TRBV5-1 CASSRRDLRADTQYF TGCGCCAGCAGCCGCCGGGACTTACGGGCAGATACGCAGTATTTT
. . TRBJ2-3 TRBV27 CASSGPHRAGDANTQYF TGTGCCAGCAGTGGGCCCCACAGGGCGGGGGACGCAAATACGCAGTATTTT
. . TRBJ1-4 TRBV10-3 CAISSDSRTNEKLFF TGTGCCATCAGCTCAGACTCAAGAACTAATGAAAAACTGTTTTTT
. . TRBJ1-4 TRBV30 CAWRIKQGNEKLFF TGTGCCTGGAGGATAAAACAGGGAAATGAAAAACTGTTTTTT
TRBD1 . TRBJ1-1 TRBV30 CAWTRGTGVGAFF TGTGCCTGGACCCGGGGGACAGGCGTGGGCGCTTTCTTT
. once TRBJ2-7 TRBV9 CASSVGGQNSYEQYF TGTGCCAGCAGCGTAGGTGGCCAGAACTCCTACGAGCAGTACTTC
TRBD2 . TRBJ2-6 TRBV5-1 CASSFLGGASGANVLTF TGCGCCAGCAGCTTTCTCGGGGGGGCGTCTGGGGCCAACGTCCTGACTTTC
TRBD2 . TRBJ2-7 TRBV7-2 CASSLAGGPGEQYF TGTGCCAGCAGCCTAGCGGGGGGGCCGGGGGAGCAGTACTTC
. . TRBJ1-5 TRBV4-1 CASSRDKQDQPQHF TGCGCCAGCAGTCGAGATAAGCAGGATCAGCCCCAGCATTTT
. . TRBJ2-3 TRBV2 CASMRKSNTQYF TGTGCCAGCATGCGGAAGTCAAATACGCAGTATTTT
. . TRBJ2-7 TRBV7-9 CASSLGHGVTYEQYF TGTGCCAGCAGCTTAGGGCACGGGGTGACCTACGAGCAGTACTTC
. . TRBJ1-3 TRBV7-9 CASSLGRGAGNTIYF TGTGCCAGCAGCTTAGGGAGGGGAGCTGGAAACACCATATATTTT
. . TRBJ2-1 TRBV7-9 CASSLGVQAVDEQFF TGTGCCAGCAGCTTAGGGGTTCAGGCCGTCGATGAGCAGTTCTTC
. . TRBJ2-3 TRBV5-1 CASSELDTQYF TGCGCCAGCAGCGAGCTAGATACGCAGTATTTT
. . TRBJ1-1 TRBV19 CASSPGRGESTEAFF TGTGCCAGTAGCCCAGGCAGGGGTGAGAGCACTGAAGCTTTCTTT
. . TRBJ2-7 TRBV5-1 CASRQGAYEQYF TGCGCCAGCAGACAGGGAGCCTACGAGCAGTACTTC
. . TRBJ1-5 TRBV27 CASSLMGSPGAQHF TGTGCCAGCAGTTTAATGGGGTCCCCGGGGGCCCAGCATTTT
. . TRBJ1-4 TRBV10-3 CAISRQVATNEKLFF TGTGCCATCAGTCGACAGGTTGCAACTAATGAAAAACTGTTTTTT
. . TRBJ1-4 TRBV11-2 CASSFQGFNEKLFF TGTGCCAGCAGCTTCCAGGGGTTTAATGAAAAACTGTTTTTT
TRBD1 . TRBJ1-6 TRBV27 CASSYTGGDSPLHF TGTGCCAGCAGTTATACAGGGGGCGATTCACCCCTCCACTTT
TRBD1 . TRBJ1-2 TRBV6-5 CASTMTGGIGYTF TGTGCCAGCACCATGACAGGGGGAATCGGCTACACCTTC